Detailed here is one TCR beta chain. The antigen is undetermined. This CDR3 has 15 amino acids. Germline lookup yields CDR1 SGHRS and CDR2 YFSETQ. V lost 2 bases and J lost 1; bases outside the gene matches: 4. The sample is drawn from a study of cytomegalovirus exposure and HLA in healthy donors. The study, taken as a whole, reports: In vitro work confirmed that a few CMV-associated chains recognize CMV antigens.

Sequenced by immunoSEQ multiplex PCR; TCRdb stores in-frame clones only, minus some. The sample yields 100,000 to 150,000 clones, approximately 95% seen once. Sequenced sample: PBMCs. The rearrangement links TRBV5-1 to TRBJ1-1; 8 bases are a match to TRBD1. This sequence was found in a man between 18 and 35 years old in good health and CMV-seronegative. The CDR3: CASSLRTGPNTEAFF. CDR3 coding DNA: TGCGCCAGCAGCTTAAGGACAGGGCCGAACACTGAAGCTTTCTTT. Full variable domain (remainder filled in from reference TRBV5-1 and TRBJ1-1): KAGVTQTPRYLIKTRGQQVTLSCSPISGHRSVSWYQQTPGQGLQFLFEYFSETQRNKGNFPGRFSGRQFSNSRSEMNVSTLELGDSALYLCASSLRTGPNTEAFFGQGTRLTVV.